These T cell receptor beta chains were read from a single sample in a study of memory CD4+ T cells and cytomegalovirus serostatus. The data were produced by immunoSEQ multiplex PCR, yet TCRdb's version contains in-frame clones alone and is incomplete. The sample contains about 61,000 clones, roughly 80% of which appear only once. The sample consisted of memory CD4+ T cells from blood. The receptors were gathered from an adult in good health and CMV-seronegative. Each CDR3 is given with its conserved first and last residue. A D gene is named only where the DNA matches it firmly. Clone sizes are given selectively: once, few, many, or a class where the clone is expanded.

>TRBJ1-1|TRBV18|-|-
CASIYSGGASEAFF
TGTGCCAGCATATACAGTGGGGGGGCCAGTGAAGCTTTCTTT
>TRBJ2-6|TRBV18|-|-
CASSPNFQGSGANVLTF
TGTGCCAGCTCACCGAATTTTCAAGGCTCTGGGGCCAACGTCCTGACTTTC
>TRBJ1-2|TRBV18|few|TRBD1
CASSPDRGYGYTF
TGTGCCAGCTCGCCCGACAGGGGCTATGGCTACACCTTC
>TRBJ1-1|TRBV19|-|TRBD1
CACKGEGALNTEAFF
TGTGCCTGCAAAGGGGAGGGGGCCCTGAACACTGAAGCTTTCTTT
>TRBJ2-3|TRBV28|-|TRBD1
CASSLFGGTGSTDTQYF
TGTGCCAGCAGTTTATTCGGAGGGACAGGGTCGACAGATACGCAGTATTTT
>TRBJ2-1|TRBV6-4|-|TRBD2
CASSDSTSGSNEQFF
TGTGCCAGCAGTGACTCGACTAGCGGGAGCAATGAGCAGTTCTTC
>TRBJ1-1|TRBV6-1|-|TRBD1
CASSKGFDRATEAFF
TGTGCCAGCAGTAAGGGCTTTGACAGGGCCACTGAAGCTTTCTTT
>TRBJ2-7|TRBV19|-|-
CASSIQEGYEQYF
TGTGCCAGTAGTATTCAGGAGGGTTACGAGCAGTACTTC
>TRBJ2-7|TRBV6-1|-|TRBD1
CASRGTGYYEQYF
TGTGCCAGCAGGGGGACAGGGTATTACGAGCAGTACTTC
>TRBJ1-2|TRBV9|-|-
CASSRGEDYGYTF
TGTGCCAGCAGCCGAGGGGAGGATTATGGCTACACCTTC
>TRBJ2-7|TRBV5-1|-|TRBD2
CASRIAGETYEQYF
TGCGCCAGCAGAATAGCGGGAGAGACCTACGAGCAGTACTTC
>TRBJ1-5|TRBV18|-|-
CASSPHGDQPQHF
TGTGCCAGCTCACCTCATGGGGATCAGCCCCAGCATTTT
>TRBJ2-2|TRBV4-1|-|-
CASSQSFQGRVAGELFF
TGCGCCAGCAGCCAATCCTTTCAGGGTAGGGTTGCCGGGGAGCTGTTTTTT
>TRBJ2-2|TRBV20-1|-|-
CSAENLRELFF
TGCAGTGCTGAAAATCTGCGGGAGCTGTTTTTT
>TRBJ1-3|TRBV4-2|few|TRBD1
CASSQEGQRPLRSGNTIYF
TGTGCCAGCAGCCAAGAGGGACAGAGGCCCCTTCGCTCTGGAAACACCATATATTTT
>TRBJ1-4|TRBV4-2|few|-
CASSQGAVGTNEKLFF
TGTGCCAGCAGCCAAGGGGCCGTGGGAACTAATGAAAAACTGTTTTTT
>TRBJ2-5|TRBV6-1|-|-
CASSEAGEVFQTQYF
TGTGCCAGCAGTGAAGCCGGAGAAGTATTTCAGACCCAGTACTTC
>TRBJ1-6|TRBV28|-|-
CASRGRGFSPLHF
TGTGCCAGCAGGGGTCGAGGGTTCTCACCCCTCCACTTT
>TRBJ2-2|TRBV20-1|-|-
CSAIENGELFF
TGCAGTGCTATAGAGAACGGGGAGCTGTTTTTT
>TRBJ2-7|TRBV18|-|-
CASSLRLAYEQYF
TGTGCCAGCTCACTTCGTCTGGCCTACGAGCAGTACTTC
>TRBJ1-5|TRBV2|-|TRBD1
CASSIQGDQPQHF
TGTGCCAGCAGTATACAGGGGGATCAGCCCCAGCATTTT
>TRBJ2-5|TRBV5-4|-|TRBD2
CASSLSSLAGAETQYF
TGTGCCAGCAGCTTGTCATCACTAGCGGGGGCAGAGACCCAGTACTTC
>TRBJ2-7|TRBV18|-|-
CASSDDYEQYF
TGTGCCAGCTCCGATGACTACGAGCAGTACTTC
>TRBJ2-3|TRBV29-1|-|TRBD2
CSEVSGASTDTQYF
TGCAGCGAGGTTAGCGGGGCAAGCACAGATACGCAGTATTTT
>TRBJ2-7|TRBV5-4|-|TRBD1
CASSRDRGRDYEQYF
TGTGCCAGCAGCCGCGACAGGGGGCGGGACTACGAGCAGTACTTC
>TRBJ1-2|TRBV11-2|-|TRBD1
CASSVGQGLGYTF
TGTGCCAGCAGCGTGGGACAGGGCCTCGGCTACACCTTC
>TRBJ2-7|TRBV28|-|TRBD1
CASSVPGTGNYEQYF
TGTGCCAGCAGTGTTCCCGGGACAGGGAACTACGAGCAGTACTTC
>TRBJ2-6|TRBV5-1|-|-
CASSAGISGANVLTF
TGCGCCAGCAGTGCAGGCATCTCTGGGGCCAACGTCCTGACTTTC
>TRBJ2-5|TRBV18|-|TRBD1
CASSTGLGETQYF
TGTGCCAGCTCGACAGGGTTAGGAGAGACCCAGTACTTC
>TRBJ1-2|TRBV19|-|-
CASSIAQGGRNYGYTF
TGTGCCAGTAGTATAGCACAGGGAGGTCGTAACTATGGCTACACCTTC
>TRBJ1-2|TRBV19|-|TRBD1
CASKGTGANYGYTF
TGTGCCAGTAAGGGGACAGGAGCTAACTATGGCTACACCTTC
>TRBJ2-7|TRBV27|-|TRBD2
CASSLPPGGRGYEQYF
TGTGCCAGCAGTTTACCCCCGGGCGGGAGGGGGTACGAGCAGTACTTC
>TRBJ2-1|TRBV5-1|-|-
CASSQGRAESYNEQFF
TGCGCCAGCAGCCAGGGACGAGCGGAGTCCTACAATGAGCAGTTCTTC
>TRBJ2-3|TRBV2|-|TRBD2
CASSGWLAGGSDTQYF
TGTGCCAGCAGTGGTTGGCTAGCGGGGGGTTCAGATACGCAGTATTTT
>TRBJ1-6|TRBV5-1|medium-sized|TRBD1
CASSYGQVYNSPLHF
TGCGCCAGCAGCTACGGACAGGTCTATAATTCACCCCTCCACTTT
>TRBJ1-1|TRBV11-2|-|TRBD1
CASSLNGQGGTEAFF
TGTGCCAGCAGCTTAAACGGACAGGGGGGTACTGAAGCTTTCTTT
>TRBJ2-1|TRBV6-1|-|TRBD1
CASSTQGAGYNEQFF
TGTGCCAGCTCAACACAGGGGGCGGGCTACAATGAGCAGTTCTTC
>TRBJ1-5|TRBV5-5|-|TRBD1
CASSPMGQGLNQPQHF
TGTGCCAGCAGCCCTATGGGACAGGGCCTGAATCAGCCCCAGCATTTT
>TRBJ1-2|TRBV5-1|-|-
CASGPGQIYGYTF
TGCGCCAGCGGTCCAGGGCAGATCTATGGCTACACCTTC
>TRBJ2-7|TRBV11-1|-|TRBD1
CASSFGTGAYEQYF
TGTGCCAGCAGCTTTGGGACAGGGGCTTACGAGCAGTACTTC
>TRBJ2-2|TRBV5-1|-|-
CASSLARSNTGELFF
TGCGCCAGCAGCTTGGCCCGATCGAACACCGGGGAGCTGTTTTTT
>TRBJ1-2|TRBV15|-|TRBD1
CATSKQGQGARGYTF
TGTGCCACCAGCAAACAGGGACAGGGGGCGCGCGGCTACACCTTC
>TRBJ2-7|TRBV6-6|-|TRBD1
CASSNRDRGPWYF
TGTGCCAGCAGTAACCGGGACAGGGGCCCGTGGTACTTC
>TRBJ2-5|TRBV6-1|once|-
CASSLQGGETQYF
TGTGCCAGCAGCCTACAGGGCGGGGAGACCCAGTACTTC
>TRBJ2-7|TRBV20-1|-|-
CSARDRREQYF
TGCAGTGCTAGAGATCGTAGGGAGCAGTACTTC
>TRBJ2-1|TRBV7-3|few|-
CASSLEGGNLGEQFF
TGTGCCAGCAGCCTCGAGGGGGGGAATTTAGGTGAGCAGTTCTTC
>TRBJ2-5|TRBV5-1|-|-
CASSLVRGNTQYF
TGCGCCAGCAGCTTGGTGAGGGGAAATACCCAGTACTTC
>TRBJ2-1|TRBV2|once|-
CASTRGRGNEQFF
TGTGCCAGCACTCGCGGGCGAGGGAATGAGCAGTTCTTC
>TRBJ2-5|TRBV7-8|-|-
CASSLVIGVSGQETQYF
TGTGCCAGCAGCTTAGTCATTGGGGTATCGGGCCAAGAGACCCAGTACTTC
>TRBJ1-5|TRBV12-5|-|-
CASGLVEVFGNQPQHF
TGTGCTAGTGGTTTGGTAGAAGTTTTCGGCAATCAGCCCCAGCATTTT
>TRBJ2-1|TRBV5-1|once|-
CASSLVRGGTTPNEQFF
TGCGCCAGCAGCCTTGTCCGTGGCGGGACGACCCCCAATGAGCAGTTCTTC
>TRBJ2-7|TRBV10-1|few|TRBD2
CASWTSGNYEQYF
TGCGCCAGCTGGACTAGCGGGAACTACGAGCAGTACTTC
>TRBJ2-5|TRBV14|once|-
CASSQGRRQGLETQYF
TGTGCCAGCAGCCAAGGGAGGAGGCAGGGTCTAGAGACCCAGTACTTC
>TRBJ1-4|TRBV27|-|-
CASSPPGQRRTNEKLFF
TGTGCCAGCAGCCCTCCAGGGCAGAGGAGGACTAATGAAAAACTGTTTTTT